These 15 T cell receptor beta chains came from one sample sequenced in a study of blood T cells in healthy people across ages. Sample-barcoded 5' priming and a J-beta primer mix drove a second PCR of 7 to 11 cycles. TCRdb analysed the 5' RACE reads with MiXCR anew, one entry per CDR3 protein. The data hold 650,000 to 900,000 distinct CDR3 sequences, with about 59% observed a single time. Sequencing was done on a sample of blood. The receptors here all came from a man aged 25 to 40 in good health.

The chain couples TRBV6-2 or TRBV6-3 to TRBJ2-2, with a weak D call TRBD2 (5 bases). This CDR3 spans 15 amino acids. V gave up 5 bases and J gave up 4 bases, with 14 bases separating them. Germline V gene data show CDR1 as MNHEY and CDR2 as SVGEGT. CDR3 nucleotide sequence: TGTGCCAGCAGTCCCCTGAGAAGCGGCACCGGGGAGCTGTTTTTT. Amino acid sequence: CASSPLRSGTGELFF.

The V call is TRBV29-1, the J call TRBJ2-7, with D perhaps TRBD1 (6 bases). In germline, CDR1 is SQVTM, CDR2 ANQGSEA. The CDR3 has 13 amino acids. Trimming took 2 bases from V and 2 from J, leaving 10 bases between them. CDR3 nucleotide sequence: TGCAGCGTTGAAAGCCAGGGGACCTACGAGCAGTACTTC. Translated, it gives CSVESQGTYEQYF.

This chain uses TRBV5-1 with TRBJ2-5, with TRBD1 identical over 10 bases. The DNA matches TRBJ2-7 better at its end, which makes the J call doubtful. Germline V gene data show CDR1 as SGHRS and CDR2 as YFSETQ. The CDR3 consists of 15 residues. The CDR3 DNA sequence: TGCGCCAGCAGGCCTCCGGGACAGGGGCAGCACGAGCAGTACTTC. Its protein is CASRPPGQGQHEQYF.

The J gene is TRBJ1-2, the V gene TRBV4-3, with 7 bases fitting TRBD1. The CDR3 consists of 14 residues. CDR1 is LGHNA, CDR2 YSLEER, per germline. V lost 3 bases to trimming and J lost 0 bases; unmatched junction nucleotides: 1. In nucleotides, the CDR3 is TGCGCCAGCAGCCACGGACAGGCTAACTATGGCTACACCTTC. Amino acids: CASSHGQANYGYTF.

The genes are TRBV12-3 or TRBV12-4 and TRBJ1-1; D uncertain. V shed 5 bases and J shed 0 bases, with 10 bases lying between them. The length of the CDR3 is 14 residues. CDR3 sequence reads: CASSPDGVNTEAFF. The DNA of the CDR3 is TGTGCCAGCAGTCCTGACGGGGTGAACACTGAAGCTTTCTTT.

The chain combines TRBV6-2 or TRBV6-3 with TRBJ2-1; 8 bases line up with TRBD2. J was trimmed by 5 bases and V by 9 bases; bases with no gene match: 12. The germline CDR1 and CDR2 sequences are MNHEY and SVGEGT. This CDR3 is 15 amino acids long. CDR3: CASHPPGLGNNEQFF. CDR3 in DNA: TGTGCCAGTCACCCTCCGGGACTAGGGAACAATGAGCAGTTCTTC.

The chain employs TRBV9 and TRBJ2-1, with 7 bases matching TRBD2. Germline values: CDR1 SGDLS, CDR2 YYNGEE. With 4 bases clipped from V and 9 bases from J, the junction kept 10 bases outside the gene matches. The CDR3 length is 14 residues. This CDR3 is CASSFSSGVSEQFF. The CDR3 DNA sequence: TGTGCCAGCAGCTTCTCCAGCGGGGTGAGTGAGCAGTTCTTC.

In its sample, this clonotype was seen a few times. V is TRBV20-1 and J is TRBJ2-4; a possible D gene is TRBD1 (5 bases). Germline CDR1 reads DFQATT; CDR2 reads SNEGSKA (reference sequence). CDR3 length: 12 residues. The CDR3 DNA reads as TGCAGCTGGGGCGCCGCCAAAAACATTCAGTACTTC. Protein sequence: CSWGAAKNIQYF.

Here the CDR3 reads CASSLSMDTAMNTEAFF. CDR3 DNA: TGTGCCAGCAGCTTGAGCATGGATACGGCTATGAACACTGAAGCTTTCTTT. The genes are TRBV7-2 and TRBJ1-1; D is ambiguous. Trimming pared 3 bases from V and 0 bases from J, leaving 17 bases between. The CDR3 is 17 residues long. CDR1 SGHTA and CDR2 FQGNSA come from the germline V gene.

The V gene is TRBV29-1, the J gene TRBJ1-4; D is possibly TRBD1 (5 bases). V was pared by 4 bases and J by 8 bases, with 14 bases between. In germline, CDR1 is SQVTM, CDR2 ANQGSEA. This CDR3 is 13 amino acids long. The CDR3 DNA is TGCAGCGTTGTTTATGCAGGGTTCGAAAAACTGTTTTTT. Translation gives CSVVYAGFEKLFF. The full variable domain, rest sourced from reference TRBV29-1 and TRBJ1-4, is SAVISQKPSRDICQRGTSLTIQCQVDSQVTMMFWYRQQPGQSLTLIATANQGSEATYESGFVIDKFPISRPNLTFSTLTVSNMSPEDSSIYLCSVVYAGFEKLFFGSGTQLSVL.

This sequence joins TRBV25-1 and TRBJ2-2; D is unclear. CDR1 is MGHDK and CDR2 is SYGVNS in the germline V gene. The CDR3 runs to 17 residues. Trimming removed 4 bases at V and 1 base at J, with 16 bases between. The CDR3 DNA is TGTGCCAGCAGTGGCCACGTCGGGCACCTGAACACCGGGGAGCTGTTTTTT. Translation: CASSGHVGHLNTGELFF.

The rearrangement links TRBV20-1 to TRBJ2-7, with 7 bases aligning to TRBD1. CDR1 is DFQATT and CDR2 is SNEGSKA in the germline V gene (reference sequence). The ends lost 6 bases at V and 5 bases at J; junction bases unmatched: 10. This CDR3 is 13 amino acids long. This CDR3 reads CSATRQGRDEQYF. CDR3 DNA sequence: TGCAGTGCAACACGACAGGGTCGGGACGAGCAGTACTTC.

On this clonotype: Sequence at one end of the junction differs from germline and may be a read error. The genes are TRBV5-1 and TRBJ2-5; no clear D gene. The J call may be mistaken, given a closer DNA end match to TRBJ2-1. The CDR3 loop spans 14 amino acids. CDR1 and CDR2 from the germline V gene are SGHRS and YFSETQ. The CDR3 loop is CANSPGPNQETQFF. The CDR3 DNA is TGCGCCAACAGCCCGGGTCCGAACCAAGAGACCCAGTTCTTC.

This chain connects TRBV11-2 to TRBJ2-1; 7 positions match TRBD1. V lost 5 bases to trimming and J lost 7 bases; unmatched junction nucleotides: 14. Germline assignment: CDR1 SGHAT and CDR2 FQNNGV. This CDR3 has 16 amino acids. The CDR3: CASSTRGNGMRNEQFF. CDR3 DNA: TGTGCCAGCAGCACCAGGGGGAATGGAATGCGTAATGAGCAGTTCTTC.

V is TRBV5-1 and J is TRBJ2-4; D gene ambiguous. Gene TRBJ2-7 matches the end of the DNA better, so the J call may be wrong. CDR3 length equals 13 residues. Germline V gives CDR1 SGHRS, CDR2 YFSETQ. CDR3 bases: TGCGCCACCACTGGGGTCACGTCCTACGAGCAGTACTTC. This translates into CATTGVTSYEQYF.